A selection of T cell receptor beta chains follows, all from one sample in a study of OX40 agonist ivuxolimab in advanced cancers. The assay was immunoSEQ multiplex PCR, and TCRdb's table has in-frame clones only and misses some. The table includes 55,000 to 75,000 clones, approximately 80% detected once. The sample consisted of CD4+ or CD8+ T cells sorted from blood, taken in a trial of the OX40 agonist ivuxolimab. The receptors originated from an adult with an advanced solid tumor such as melanoma, head and neck, liver or kidney cancer. The CDR3 runs from the conserved cysteine through the conserved F or W. Fields, in order: V gene, J gene, clone size, D gene, CDR3 protein, CDR3 DNA. A D gene is named only where the DNA matches it firmly. The size field is filled for only some rows; it gives once, few, many or a size class.

v_gene: TRBV6-5
j_gene: TRBJ1-2
abundance: -
d_gene: -
CDR3aa: CASSYGVGSGYTF
CDR3nt: TGTGCCAGCAGTTACGGGGTGGGGAGTGGCTACACCTTC

v_gene: TRBV14
j_gene: TRBJ1-4
abundance: -
d_gene: -
CDR3aa: CASSQVSDSHEKLFF
CDR3nt: TGTGCCAGCAGCCAAGTGTCGGACAGCCATGAAAAACTGTTTTTT

v_gene: TRBV7-6
j_gene: TRBJ2-3
abundance: -
d_gene: -
CDR3aa: CASSLGAGKDTQYF
CDR3nt: TGTGCCAGCAGCTTAGGGGCTGGAAAAGATACGCAGTATTTT

v_gene: TRBV6-5
j_gene: TRBJ1-1
abundance: once
d_gene: -
CDR3aa: CASSPQYNTEAFF
CDR3nt: TGTGCCAGCAGTCCCCAGTACAACACTGAAGCTTTCTTT

v_gene: TRBV30
j_gene: TRBJ1-4
abundance: -
d_gene: -
CDR3aa: CAWSPSNSATNEKLFF
CDR3nt: TGTGCCTGGAGTCCTTCTAACAGTGCAACTAATGAAAAACTGTTTTTT

v_gene: TRBV6-6
j_gene: TRBJ2-7
abundance: few
d_gene: -
CDR3aa: CASSYSIGRRYEQYF
CDR3nt: TGTGCCAGCAGTTACTCGATCGGCAGACGCTACGAGCAGTACTTC

v_gene: TRBV5-8
j_gene: TRBJ2-3
abundance: -
d_gene: TRBD2
CDR3aa: CASSPGLAGLTDTQYF
CDR3nt: TGTGCCAGCAGCCCGGGACTAGCGGGGCTCACAGATACGCAGTATTTT

v_gene: TRBV7-2
j_gene: TRBJ1-2
abundance: -
d_gene: TRBD1
CDR3aa: CASSPDRANYGYTF
CDR3nt: TGTGCCAGCAGCCCCGACAGGGCCAACTATGGCTACACCTTC

v_gene: TRBV7-9
j_gene: TRBJ2-7
abundance: -
d_gene: -
CDR3aa: CASSLLLEREQYF
CDR3nt: TGTGCCAGCAGCTTATTGTTGGAGAGGGAGCAGTACTTC

v_gene: TRBV6-5
j_gene: TRBJ2-2
abundance: -
d_gene: -
CDR3aa: CASSQQGTNTGELFF
CDR3nt: TGTGCCAGCAGCCAACAGGGCACGAACACCGGGGAGCTGTTTTTT

v_gene: TRBV7-2
j_gene: TRBJ2-1
abundance: -
d_gene: -
CDR3aa: CASSLARDFYNEQFF
CDR3nt: TGTGCCAGCAGCTTGGCCCGGGACTTTTACAATGAGCAGTTCTTC

v_gene: TRBV18
j_gene: TRBJ2-1
abundance: -
d_gene: TRBD2
CDR3aa: CASSPLAGGGEGEQFF
CDR3nt: TGTGCCAGCTCACCCCTCGCGGGAGGTGGAGAGGGTGAGCAGTTCTTC

v_gene: TRBV7-3
j_gene: TRBJ2-3
abundance: -
d_gene: -
CDR3aa: CASSLGQAGDRDTQYF
CDR3nt: TGTGCCAGCAGCTTAGGGCAGGCAGGGGATCGAGATACGCAGTATTTT

v_gene: TRBV7-2
j_gene: TRBJ2-4
abundance: -
d_gene: TRBD1
CDR3aa: CASSRWPQGADVENIQYF
CDR3nt: TGTGCCAGCAGCCGCTGGCCTCAGGGGGCCGACGTTGAAAACATTCAGTACTTC

v_gene: TRBV6-5
j_gene: TRBJ2-1
abundance: -
d_gene: -
CDR3aa: CASSYSIGTLYNEQFF
CDR3nt: TGTGCCAGCAGTTACTCCATCGGGACTCTATACAATGAGCAGTTCTTC

v_gene: TRBV2
j_gene: TRBJ2-7
abundance: -
d_gene: TRBD2
CDR3aa: CASRVLAGGSYEQYF
CDR3nt: TGTGCCAGCAGAGTTCTAGCGGGAGGATCCTACGAGCAGTACTTC

v_gene: TRBV16
j_gene: TRBJ1-2
abundance: -
d_gene: TRBD1
CDR3aa: CASSQFTGTGGAQTHYGYTF
CDR3nt: TGTGCCAGCAGCCAATTCACTGGGACAGGGGGCGCTCAGACTCACTATGGCTACACCTTC

v_gene: TRBV6-6
j_gene: TRBJ2-1
abundance: -
d_gene: -
CDR3aa: CASSTTGLNEQFF
CDR3nt: TGTGCCAGCAGTACTACAGGGTTGAATGAGCAGTTCTTC

v_gene: TRBV29-1
j_gene: TRBJ2-1
abundance: -
d_gene: TRBD2
CDR3aa: CSVGTSGYNEQFF
CDR3nt: TGCAGCGTGGGGACTAGCGGATACAATGAGCAGTTCTTC

v_gene: TRBV11-2
j_gene: TRBJ2-7
abundance: -
d_gene: -
CDR3aa: CASSPGSSYEQYF
CDR3nt: TGTGCCAGCAGCCCCGGGTCCTCCTACGAGCAGTACTTC

v_gene: TRBV9
j_gene: TRBJ1-3
abundance: -
d_gene: -
CDR3aa: CASSPRPVGGNTIYF
CDR3nt: TGTGCCAGCAGCCCCCGTCCAGTTGGAGGAAACACCATATATTTT

v_gene: TRBV19
j_gene: TRBJ1-1
abundance: -
d_gene: -
CDR3aa: CASSTPTYRTEAFF
CDR3nt: TGTGCCAGTAGTACCCCGACATACCGAACTGAAGCTTTCTTT